The rows below give T cell receptor beta chains drawn from one sample of a study of T cell responses to AZD1222 COVID-19 vaccine. Clones were sequenced by immunoSEQ multiplex PCR, and TCRdb holds only the in-frame ones, with some missing. Of over 120,000 clones in the sample, 75% to 90% were seen once. This material consisted of peripheral blood, taken on day 0 of AZD1222 vaccination. These receptors all come from an adult in good health. Each CDR3 is given with its conserved first and last residue. The order of the fields is CDR3 protein, CDR3 length, V gene.

CDR3aa: CASSPPNRADNSPLHF
len: 16
v_gene: TRBV18

CDR3aa: CASSRSGNTIYF
len: 12
v_gene: TRBV12-3/TRBV12-4

CDR3aa: CASSKTGTSGRWCTGELFF
len: 19
v_gene: TRBV21-1

CDR3aa: CASSLSPDPTDTQYF
len: 15
v_gene: TRBV7-9

CDR3aa: CASSVGVMNTEAFF
len: 14
v_gene: TRBV9

CDR3aa: CASALGVLNTEAFF
len: 14
v_gene: TRBV4-1

CDR3aa: CASSAAGTSFF
len: 11
v_gene: TRBV6-6

CDR3aa: CASNWGGETQYF
len: 12
v_gene: TRBV5-6

CDR3aa: CSVGQGTGETQYF
len: 13
v_gene: TRBV29-1

CDR3aa: CASSQETPREGPDTQYF
len: 17
v_gene: TRBV4-1

CDR3aa: CASSQPGGEQFF
len: 12
v_gene: TRBV3-1/TRBV3-2

CDR3aa: CASSEGQGMGMNTEAFF
len: 17
v_gene: TRBV6-1

CDR3aa: CASSQEGRSSYNEQFF
len: 16
v_gene: TRBV4-1

CDR3aa: CASSPRTPNSGNTIYF
len: 16
v_gene: TRBV5-1

CDR3aa: CASRATWGQAYEQYF
len: 15
v_gene: TRBV28

CDR3aa: CASSQERSANYGYTF
len: 15
v_gene: TRBV3-1/TRBV3-2